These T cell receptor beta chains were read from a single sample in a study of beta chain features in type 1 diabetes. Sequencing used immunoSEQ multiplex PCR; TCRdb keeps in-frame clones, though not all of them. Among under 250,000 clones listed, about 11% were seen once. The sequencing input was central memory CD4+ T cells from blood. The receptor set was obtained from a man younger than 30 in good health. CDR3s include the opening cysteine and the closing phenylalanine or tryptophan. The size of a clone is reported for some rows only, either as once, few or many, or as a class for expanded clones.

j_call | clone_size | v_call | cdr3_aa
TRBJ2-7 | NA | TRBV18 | CASSPTRSQDEQYF
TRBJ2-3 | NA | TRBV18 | CASSPGIGTDTQYF
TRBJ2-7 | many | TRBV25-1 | CASSEVWPDNEQYF
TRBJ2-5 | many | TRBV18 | CASSQDIVQETQYF
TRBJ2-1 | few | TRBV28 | CASRLGGPYNEQFF
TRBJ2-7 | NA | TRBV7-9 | CATTSGNSYEQYF
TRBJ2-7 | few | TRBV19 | CASSMGRSRSYEQYF
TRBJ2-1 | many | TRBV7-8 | CASSPFSSEQFF
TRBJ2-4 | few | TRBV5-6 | CASSLGSTGIQYF
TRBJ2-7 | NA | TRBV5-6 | CASSPRDRGVYEQYF
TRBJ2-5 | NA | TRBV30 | CAWSVLRGMETQYF
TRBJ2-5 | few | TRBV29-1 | CSVQGQGQKTQYF
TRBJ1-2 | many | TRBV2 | CASSAVGDGYTF
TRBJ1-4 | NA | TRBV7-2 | CASSLRDRNEKLFF
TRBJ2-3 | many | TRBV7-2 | CASSLGSGSSAQYF
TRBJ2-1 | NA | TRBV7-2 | CASSPLTSGFYNEQFF
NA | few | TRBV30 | CAWNPGLAGNEQYF
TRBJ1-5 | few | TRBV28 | CASSPGSTIRPQHF
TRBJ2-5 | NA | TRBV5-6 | CASSLEYRVETQYF
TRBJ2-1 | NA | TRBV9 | CASSLRDLRNNEQFF
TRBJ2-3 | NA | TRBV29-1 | CSVERLAGVADTQYF
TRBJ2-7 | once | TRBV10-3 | CAISGGTGEQYF
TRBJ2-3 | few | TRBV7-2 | CASSLFRIPDTQYF
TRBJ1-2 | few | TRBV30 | CAWSVGAYGYTF
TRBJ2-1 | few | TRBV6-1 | CASSIQWGNNEQFF
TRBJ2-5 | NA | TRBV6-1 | CASSEGWSGETQYF
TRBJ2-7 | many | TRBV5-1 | CASSLEGLAGVREQYF
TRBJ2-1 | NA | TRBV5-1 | CASSLGSSGWSSYNEQFF
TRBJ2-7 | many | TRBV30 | CAWGQTETEQYF
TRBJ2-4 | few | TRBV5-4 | CASSTGGGNIQYF
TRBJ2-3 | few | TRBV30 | CAWNPPGLAGAPEDTQYF
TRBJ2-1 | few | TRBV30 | CAWTRLAGFYNEQFF
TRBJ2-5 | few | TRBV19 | CASRQREAKGETQYF
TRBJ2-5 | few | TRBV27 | CASSRSRDREETQYF
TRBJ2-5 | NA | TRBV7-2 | CASSLRGAETQYF
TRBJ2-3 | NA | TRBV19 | CASSISDTQYF
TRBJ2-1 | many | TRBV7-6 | CASSSTPSGRTYNEQFF
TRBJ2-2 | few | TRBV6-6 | CASSLAGMANTGELFF
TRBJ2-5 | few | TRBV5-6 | CASSLTGEETQYF
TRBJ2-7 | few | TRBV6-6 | CASGASGGNEQYF
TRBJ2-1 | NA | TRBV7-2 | CASSPSQGMLNEQFF
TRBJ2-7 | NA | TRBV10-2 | CASSEGGSGEQYF
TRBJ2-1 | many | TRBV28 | CASSLTPLPGTSYNEQFF
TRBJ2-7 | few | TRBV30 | CAWSVVARAYEQYF
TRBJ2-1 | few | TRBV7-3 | CASSSGLAGGNEQFF
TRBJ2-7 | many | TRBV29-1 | CSVADRTSSYEQYF
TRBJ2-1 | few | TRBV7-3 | CASRASGGYEQFF
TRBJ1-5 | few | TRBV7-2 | CASSLGRDRQPQHF
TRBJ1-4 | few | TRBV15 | CATSRDRGWDEKLFF
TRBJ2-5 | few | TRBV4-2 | CASSQDPVRGGVGETQYF
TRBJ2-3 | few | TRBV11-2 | CASSRQGFFTDTQYF
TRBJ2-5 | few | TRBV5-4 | CASSRGDRSQETQYF
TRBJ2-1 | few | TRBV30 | CAWSVTGLYNEQFF
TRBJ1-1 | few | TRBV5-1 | CASSVEPNTEAFF
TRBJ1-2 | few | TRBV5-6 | CASSLDRGGYTF